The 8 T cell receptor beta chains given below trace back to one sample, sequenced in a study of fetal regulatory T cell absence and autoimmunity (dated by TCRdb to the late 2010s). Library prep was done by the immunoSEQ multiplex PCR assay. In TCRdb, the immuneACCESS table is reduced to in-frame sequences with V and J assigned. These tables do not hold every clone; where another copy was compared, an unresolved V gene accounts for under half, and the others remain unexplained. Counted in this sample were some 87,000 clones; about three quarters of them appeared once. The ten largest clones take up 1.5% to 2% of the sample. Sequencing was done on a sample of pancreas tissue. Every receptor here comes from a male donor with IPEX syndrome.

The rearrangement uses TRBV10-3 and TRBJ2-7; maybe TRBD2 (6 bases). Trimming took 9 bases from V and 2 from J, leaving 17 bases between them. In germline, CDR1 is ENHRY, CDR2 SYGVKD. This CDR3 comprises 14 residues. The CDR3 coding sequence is TGTGCCATGGGGGGAAACAGACTCCCCTACGAGCAGTACTTC. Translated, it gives CAMGGNRLPYEQYF.

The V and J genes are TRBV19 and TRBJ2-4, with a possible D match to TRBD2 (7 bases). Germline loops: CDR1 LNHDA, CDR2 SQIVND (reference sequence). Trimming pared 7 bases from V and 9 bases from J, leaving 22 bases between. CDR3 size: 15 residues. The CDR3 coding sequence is TGTGCCAGTACCACCCTAGGGGGGGGGTCAGTCATTCAGTACTTC. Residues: CASTTLGGGSVIQYF.

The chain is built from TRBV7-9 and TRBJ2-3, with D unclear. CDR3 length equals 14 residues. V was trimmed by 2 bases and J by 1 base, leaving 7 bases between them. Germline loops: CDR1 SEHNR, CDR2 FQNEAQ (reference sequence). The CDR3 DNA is TGTGCCAGCAGCTTAAATGGGGGCACAGATACGCAGTATTTT. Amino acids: CASSLNGGTDTQYF.

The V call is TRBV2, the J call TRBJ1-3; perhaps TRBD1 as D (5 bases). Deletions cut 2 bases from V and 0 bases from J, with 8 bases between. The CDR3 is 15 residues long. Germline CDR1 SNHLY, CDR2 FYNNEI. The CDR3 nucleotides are TGTGCCAGCAGTGAATGGGGCCCCTCTGGAAACACCATATATTTT. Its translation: CASSEWGPSGNTIYF.

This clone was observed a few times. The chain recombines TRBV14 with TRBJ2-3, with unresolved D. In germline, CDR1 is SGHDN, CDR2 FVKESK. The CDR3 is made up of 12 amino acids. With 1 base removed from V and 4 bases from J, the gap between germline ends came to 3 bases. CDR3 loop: CASSQGADTQYF. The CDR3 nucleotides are TGTGCCAGCAGCCAAGGGGCAGATACGCAGTATTTT.

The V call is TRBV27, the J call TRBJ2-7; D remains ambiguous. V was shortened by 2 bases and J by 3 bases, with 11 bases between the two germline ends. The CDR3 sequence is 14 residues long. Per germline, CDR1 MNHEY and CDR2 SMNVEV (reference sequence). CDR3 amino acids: CASSLAPLFYEQYF. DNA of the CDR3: TGTGCCAGCAGTTTAGCACCCCTCTTCTACGAGCAGTACTTC.

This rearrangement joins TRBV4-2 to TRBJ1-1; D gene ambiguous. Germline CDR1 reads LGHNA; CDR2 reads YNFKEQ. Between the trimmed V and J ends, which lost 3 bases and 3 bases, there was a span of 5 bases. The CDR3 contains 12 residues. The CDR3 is CASSQGYTEAFF. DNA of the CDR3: TGTGCCAGCAGCCAGGGGTACACTGAAGCTTTCTTT.

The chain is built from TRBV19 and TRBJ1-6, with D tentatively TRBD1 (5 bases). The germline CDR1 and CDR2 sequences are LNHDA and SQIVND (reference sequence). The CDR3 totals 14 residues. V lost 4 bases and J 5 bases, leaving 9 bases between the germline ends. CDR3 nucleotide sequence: TGTGCCAGTAGTAAACCGGGACATAATTCACCCCTCCACTTT. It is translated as CASSKPGHNSPLHF.